The source of this T cell receptor beta chain is a study of identical twins. TCRdb processed the 5' RACE reads anew with MiXCR; each CDR3 protein has one entry. The data hold 1.5 million or so distinct CDR3 sequences, with about 32% observed a single time. After removal of 2 bases from V and 3 bases from J, the junction contained 6 bases not matched to a gene. The CDR3 is 15 residues long. Germline V gene sequence: CDR1 MGHRA, CDR2 YSYEKL. Sequencing was performed on cord blood. The sequence came from a newborn girl in good health. This rearrangement joins TRBV4-1 to TRBJ2-7; the match to TRBD1 covers 8 bases. Written as DNA, the CDR3 is TGCGCCAGCAGCCAATTCCAGGGGGCGGGCTACGAGCAGTACTTC. Translated, it gives CASSQFQGAGYEQYF.